The entry below describes one T cell receptor beta chain. Its antigen target is currently unknown. No much larger clonotype is one base removed from it; base qualities were not supplied. The cohort was made up of roughly 670 healthy bone marrow donors. At the time of sampling, all cohort members were nominally healthy, though unrecorded immune exposures were likely present. The donor tested CMV seronegative and was one of the 352 seronegative cohort members. Every donor gave a peripheral blood sample, and the peripheral blood mononuclear cells from that sample were used for TCR beta sequencing. Genomic DNA extraction from the blood cell samples was performed with the Qiagen DNeasy Blood Extraction Kit. Counted from cysteine to phenylalanine, this CDR3 has 14 amino acids. The entry retains the CDR3 DNA only, 42 bases that are in frame from base 1. CDR1 and CDR2 are drawn from the germline V gene (reference sequence): SGHNT, YYREEE. V gives up 6 bases and J gives up 4 bases, and the segment between their germline ends measures 15 bases.

This specimen comes from a study of cytomegalovirus exposure and HLA in healthy donors (dated by TCRdb to between 2016 and 2019). Regarding the complete study: According to an earlier analysis of 587 of the donors, about 179 million T cells yielded 100 million or so unique TCR beta sequences and 250 to 350 Gb of sequence data. Roughly 300 gigabases of sequencing data and approximately 85 million unique TCR sequences were included in an early release covering around 650 HLA-typed donors. The genetic ancestry cluster associated with self-reported Caucasian donors included 65% to 90% of the 398 genotyped donors. The aim of the study was to test whether cataloging public T cell receptors could identify signatures of past pathogen exposure. Using immunosequencing, the study profiled T cell repertoires from approximately 700 subjects and related those repertoires to cytomegalovirus serostatus. In addition to the first cohort of 666 subjects, a separate validation cohort of around 110 different subjects was used. High-throughput TCR immunosequencing, statistical association of individual TCRs with disease status, and machine learning were combined to predict cytomegalovirus infection status. A later analysis re-analyzed previously published TCR beta repertoires from several hundred donors and added high-resolution HLA genotyping to study TCR occurrence patterns. Rather than drawing on any new phenotypic data, the later analysis identified candidate immune exposures from TCR beta sequences and the way those sequences occurred across donors. In an earlier analysis of roughly 580 of the donors, high-throughput TCR beta sequencing was used to judge whether each TCR beta V gene segment behaved as functional or pseudogenic. Alongside the repertoire data, information on donor age, sex, ethnicity and CMV serostatus was compiled. In a later genetic analysis, genome-wide SNP genotypes for 398 of the 666 donors were used, and that subset was treated as a discovery cohort. Every repertoire in the discovery cohort had been generated on one and the same sequencing platform. HLA typing included class I and class II loci at four-digit resolution. Typing coverage varied by locus: roughly 629-640 donors for A, B, C, DRB1 and DQB1; some 520 for DQA1; over 600 for DPA1; roughly 450 for DPB1. Roughly 5 DR-DQ haplotypes were handled as single units for association and clustering, since linkage in the cohort was strong. Among under 450 genotyped donors of the cohort, an average of about 240,000 unique TCR beta nucleotide sequences were sequenced per donor, 15% to 20% of them non-productive.

The receptor library was made with the immunoSEQ multiplex PCR assay. For the multiplex PCR, a mixture combining 60 forward primers for TCR Vbeta segments and 13 reverse primers for TCR Jbeta segments was used. The CDR3 region of rearranged TCR beta genes was amplified from genomic DNA with a multiplex PCR assay. On the Illumina HiSeq System, the amplified TCR beta libraries were sequenced as 87-base-pair reads. Under the source paper's analysis protocol: A later analysis tallied 75 million to 95 million unique TCR beta chains across the 600 to 700 repertoires, and about 10 million of those chains were shared by two or more donors. To remove PCR and sequencing errors, raw reads were error-corrected and collapsed into unique sequences using a nearest-neighbor algorithm that merged closely related sequences. To assign V, D and J gene segments, CDR3 sequences were aligned to IMGT reference sequences. For a sequence to be retained, a match of at least six nucleotides was required to both a V gene segment and a J gene segment. Rearrangements were called productive when the CDR3 lacked stop codons and stayed in frame with V and J; all others were non-productive. CDR3 was defined according to IMGT convention as the region running from the second conserved V-encoded cysteine to the conserved J-encoded phenylalanine. Sequences without an unambiguous match to a single V gene segment were excluded from the earlier analysis of about 640 of the donors. An earlier analysis of 587 of the donors called V segments functional above 56.7% productive rearrangements and segregating when the between-donor standard deviation exceeded 5%. A statistical classification framework was built to diagnose cytomegalovirus status from the catalog of TCR beta chain sequences. V and J gene assignment, in a later analysis, came from comparing TCR nucleotide sequences with IMGT/GENE-DB human TR gene sequences. A later analysis assigned CDR3 sequences and most-parsimonious VDJ recombination scenarios with the TCRdist pipeline. A later analysis defined each TCR beta chain by its CDR3 amino acid sequence plus V-gene family, and excluded reads lacking a unique V-gene family. To address suspected cross-contamination and a sequencing artifact, a later analysis removed around 590 highly shared, low-generation-probability nucleotide sequences. In a later analysis, a clonal expansion index was calculated for each public chain from normalized within-repertoire ranks of inferred template counts. Generation probabilities in a later analysis came from a VDJ recombination model fitted to out-of-frame rearrangements, and those results were checked against IGoR. A later analysis scored TCR-TCR, TCR-HLA and TCR-CMV co-occurrence with hypergeometric tests, applying a repertoire-size bias correction to TCR pairs. A later analysis estimated false discovery rates by permuting HLA or CMV assignments 20 times. In a later analysis, co-occurring TCRs were grouped using DBSCAN, with TCRdist sequence similarity added in when clustering inside HLA-allele-positive subsets. Co-occurrence clustering excluded repertoires with fewer than 30,000 or more than 120,000 public chains, plus five with anomalous nucleotide sharing. Held by TCRdb, this immuneACCESS table contains in-frame sequences only and omits some clones. Under half of the omission traces to an unresolved V gene where checked; the cause of the rest is unknown. V and J calls and clone size are given by that table; D and trimming were obtained from the DNA. For this sample the table gives around 200,000 clones, of which approximately 85% were detected only once. Approximately 2.1% of the sample lies in the top ten.

General study outcomes and caveats: In a later analysis, the rate of TCR association differed among HLA loci, with DRB1 alleles having the most associated TCRs and HLA-C alleles having the fewest. For the cohort, immune exposure information was limited to CMV serostatus. Three of the identified cytomegalovirus-associated TCR beta chains were confirmed in vitro to be specific for cytomegalovirus antigens. A later analysis reported that several top co-occurrence clusters appeared linked to parvovirus B19, influenza, CMV and Epstein-Barr virus. When HLA alleles, especially DR and DQ, strongly co-occurred, attributing TCR associations to individual alleles was difficult. A later analysis associated 15,000 or so TCR beta sequences with specific HLA alleles at a false discovery rate of 0.05. A later genetic analysis associated a missense DCLRE1C variant with V-gene and J-gene trimming of TCR beta chains, and an independent cohort replicated the association. The earlier analysis of some 560 of the donors excluded about 16 rarely observed V segments, including chromosome 9 orphons, because counts were too low. According to a later analysis, most CMV-associated TCR beta chains appeared to be HLA-restricted, and the HLA associations seemed to be driven largely by CMV exposure. In a later analysis, HLA-associated TCR beta chains were found to be more clonally expanded and to have lower generation probabilities than equally common non-associated chains. In an earlier analysis of a few hundred of the donors, most TCR beta V segments were observed in productive rearrangements about 90% or about 30% of the time, broadly matching IMGT annotations. A cluster of highly shared sequence variants was judged likely to be a technical artifact of the sequencing pipeline. Across donors, most TCR sequences were observed very rarely, whereas some public TCRs were present in many individuals. This cohort had only TCR beta chains sequenced, and the lack of alpha or paired-chain data limited which features could be detected. The presence/absence analyses assumed that sequencing depth was roughly uniform across donors, and that assumption may not be true. In a later genetic analysis, fewer N-insertions in productive TCRs were reported among donors in an Asian-associated ancestry cluster than the roughly 640-donor mean. In the study, some 180 TCR beta chains were listed as associated with cytomegalovirus. A further reported finding was that TCR beta sequences accurately predicted the HLA-A and HLA-B alleles for most subjects in the first cohort. In both the original and validation cohorts, the classifier was reported to diagnose cytomegalovirus status with high specificity and sensitivity. The authors suggested that the approach could potentially be extended to other disease states and immunological phenotypes. Because the 87-base-pair reads could not distinguish some IMGT-functional V segments, including TRBV6-2 and TRBV6-3, those segments were excluded. Correlated functional status among segregating V segments might be attributable to linkage disequilibrium, but an unknown experimental factor could not be ruled out. Because HLA typing was missing for some donors at each locus, association tests included only the typed subset.

The material sequenced was PBMCs. Recombination connected TRBV5-4 to TRBJ2-3; possibly the D gene is TRBD2, per 6 matching bases. The sequence came from a woman aged 50 to 60 in good health and CMV-seronegative. The nucleotides read TGTGCCAGCAATCCGGGAGTCAGGGCAGATACGCAGTATTTT. Its protein is CASNPGVRADTQYF.